The 27 T cell receptor beta chains below all came from one sample that was sequenced in a study of cytomegalovirus exposure and HLA in healthy donors. PCR primers comprised 60 Vbeta and 13 Jbeta primers. Profiled with immunoSEQ multiplex PCR; TCRdb holds only in-frame clones, not every one. The sample holds about 130,000 clones, 80% seen once. The sequenced material came from PBMCs. Every receptor here comes from a man aged 40-49 years in good health and CMV-seronegative.

The J gene is TRBJ2-1, the V gene TRBV6-4; TRBD1 matches 7 bases. V dropped 5 bases and J dropped 4; count of bases not matched to a gene: 5. This CDR3 has 14 residues. Germline V CDR1 and CDR2: MRHNA, SNTAGT. The CDR3 loop is CASSKTGQYNEQFF. The CDR3 DNA follows: TGTGCCAGCAGTAAGACAGGGCAATACAATGAGCAGTTCTTC.

CDR3 sequence: CASSLLVGDEQFF. CDR3 coding DNA: TGTGCCAGCAGCTTGCTGGTTGGAGATGAGCAGTTCTTC. The chain carries TRBV7-9 and TRBJ2-1; D is uncertain. V was cut by 3 bases and J by 8 bases, with 11 bases left in between. This CDR3 comprises 13 residues. Germline V lookup: CDR1 SEHNR, CDR2 FQNEAQ (reference sequence).

This CDR3 is CASSNSPQETQYF. CDR3 in DNA: TGCGCCAGCAGTAATTCCCCGCAAGAGACCCAGTACTTC. The chain employs TRBV5-1 and TRBJ2-5; no firm D call. Germline V gene data show CDR1 as SGHRS and CDR2 as YFSETQ. The V and J ends lost 5 bases and 2 bases respectively, with 10 bases between them. There are 13 residues in the CDR3.

Concerning this clone: Other DNA sequences from this sample encode an identical CDR3 as well. V usage is TRBV7-7 and J usage is TRBJ2-5, with D possibly matching TRBD2 (5 bases). The germline CDR1 and CDR2 sequences are SSHAT and FNYEAQ (reference sequence). The germline V and J ends were trimmed by 3 bases and 5 bases, with 10 bases remaining between them. The CDR3 sequence is 13 residues long. Here the CDR3 reads CASSFPGGETQYF. The CDR3 DNA is TGTGCCAGCAGCTTCCCCGGCGGGGAGACCCAGTACTTC.

This clone was counted a single time. The genes are TRBV28 and TRBJ1-1, with a possible D match to TRBD1 (5 bases). Germline-derived CDR1 and CDR2 are MDHEN and SYDVKM. V dropped 3 bases and J dropped 1 base, with 9 bases sitting between them. CDR3 length equals 14 residues. CDR3 region: CASSLAGSNTEAFF. In DNA, the CDR3 is TGTGCCAGCAGTTTGGCAGGGTCGAACACTGAAGCTTTCTTT. Full variable domain (outside the CDR3, taken from reference TRBV28 and TRBJ1-1): DVKVTQSSRYLVKRTGEKVFLECVQDMDHENMFWYRQDPGLGLRLIYFSYDVKMKEKGDIPEGYSVSREKKERFSLILESASTNQTSMYLCASSLAGSNTEAFFGQGTRLTVV.

The chain joins TRBV5-1 to TRBJ1-2; D possibly corresponds to TRBD1 (5 bases). V was shortened by 4 bases and J by 7 bases, with 17 bases between the two germline ends. Germline V gene sequence: CDR1 SGHRS, CDR2 YFSETQ. The length of the CDR3 is 14 residues. The CDR3 nucleotides read TGCGCCAGCAGCGTGGACAATAGGCGGCGTGGCTACACCTTC. Translated: CASSVDNRRRGYTF.

The genes are TRBV5-4 and TRBJ2-3; D is unresolved. V was cut by 4 bases and J by 5 bases, with 8 bases left in between. There are 12 residues in the CDR3. Germline CDR1 is SGHNT and CDR2 is YYREEE (reference sequence). The DNA for the CDR3 is TGTGCCAGCAGCCCCTCGCGAGATACGCAGTATTTT. This encodes CASSPSRDTQYF.

This chain uses TRBV6-5 with TRBJ2-7, with TRBD1 identical over 9 bases. The CDR3 has 14 residues. The trim removed 4 bases at V and 5 bases at J, leaving 6 bases unmatched. Germline V gene lookup returns CDR1 MNHEY and CDR2 SVGAGI. The CDR3 sequence is CASSSGTGHHEQYF. CDR3 coding DNA: TGTGCCAGCAGTTCCGGGACAGGGCACCACGAGCAGTACTTC.

The sample holds a few counts of this clone. The same CDR3 can be traced to other DNA sequences in this sample. The V gene is TRBV28, the J gene TRBJ1-5; D uncertain. V shed 2 bases and J shed 7 bases, with 6 bases lying between them. Germline CDR1 is MDHEN and CDR2 is SYDVKM. This CDR3 is built from 12 residues. CDR3 protein: CASSLPGQPQHF. The CDR3 region has the DNA TGTGCCAGCAGTTTACCCGGGCAGCCCCAGCATTTT.

The V gene is TRBV5-1, the J gene TRBJ2-7; TRBD1 matches 10 bases. CDR3 length: 14 residues. The germline CDR1 and CDR2 sequences are SGHRS and YFSETQ. With V trimmed by 2 bases and J by 3 bases, 2 bases remained unmatched. CDR3 DNA sequence: TGCGCCAGCAGCTTTGGGACAGGGGTCTACGAGCAGTACTTC. It encodes CASSFGTGVYEQYF.

The CDR3 DNA sequence: TGTGCCAGCAGGCTGGGGGGAGCCACCTACGAGCAGTACTTC. Translation: CASRLGGATYEQYF. V usage is TRBV6-1 and J usage is TRBJ2-7; perhaps TRBD2 as D (6 bases). Germline assignment: CDR1 MNHNS and CDR2 SASEGT. The V and J ends lost 6 bases and 2 bases respectively, with 14 bases between them. This CDR3 is built from 14 residues.

This clone was counted a single time. CDR3 sequence: CAINYRQGDGYTF. CDR3 nucleotides: TGTGCCATCAACTACAGACAGGGCGATGGCTACACCTTC. The chain carries TRBV10-3 and TRBJ1-2, with TRBD1 matching 7 bases. The CDR3 extends over 13 amino acids. Trimming cost V 7 bases and J 6 bases; bases outside gene matches: 8. Per the germline V gene, CDR1 is ENHRY and CDR2 is SYGVKD.

In its sample, this clone was seen a few times. V is TRBV5-4 and J is TRBJ1-1; D is uncertain. Trimming removed 2 bases from V and 4 bases from J, with 9 bases in between. The CDR3 loop spans 13 amino acids. Germline V gene data show CDR1 as SGHNT and CDR2 as YYREEE (reference sequence). CDR3 nucleotide sequence: TGTGCCAGCAGCTTTAGTGCCGGCACTGAAGCTTTCTTT. Amino acids: CASSFSAGTEAFF. The complete variable domain, with remaining parts taken from reference TRBV5-4 and TRBJ1-1, reads ETGVTQSPTHLIKTRGQQVTLRCSSQSGHNTVSWYQQALGQGPQFIFQYYREEENGRGNFPPRFSGLQFPNYSSELNVNALELDDSALYLCASSFSAGTEAFFGQGTRLTVV.

V gene TRBV10-3 combines with J gene TRBJ1-1, with no clear D. CDR1 and CDR2 (germline): ENHRY, SYGVKD. The ends were cut back, 4 bases at V and 8 bases at J, with 8 bases in the middle. The CDR3 totals 11 residues. The CDR3 sequence: CAISGAAEAFF. The CDR3 bases are TGTGCCATCAGTGGGGCAGCCGAAGCTTTCTTT.

As DNA, the CDR3 is TGTGCCAGCTCACCTAGCACGCGTCCGGGAGATCAGCCCCAGCATTTT. Residues: CASSPSTRPGDQPQHF. The chain links TRBV18 to TRBJ1-5, with unresolved D. Per germline, CDR1 KGHSH and CDR2 LQKENI. CDR3 length: 16 residues. Trimming pared 3 bases from V and 5 bases from J, leaving 17 bases between.

This clone came up once. The gene calls are TRBV25-1 and TRBJ2-1; TRBD2 aligns across 10 bases. CDR1 is MGHDK and CDR2 is SYGVNS in the germline V gene. Losses at the gene ends were 3 bases for V and 8 bases for J; bases not matched to a gene: 4. This CDR3 region has 14 residues. This chain's CDR3 is CASSEGLAYDEQFF. The CDR3 nucleotides are TGTGCCAGCAGTGAGGGACTAGCGTACGATGAGCAGTTCTTC.

This chain joins TRBV19 and TRBJ1-5, with 7 bases identical to TRBD1. The V gene end was trimmed by 5 bases and the J gene end by 3 bases; junction bases not matched to a gene: 4. The CDR3 contains 14 residues. CDR1 and CDR2 (germline): LNHDA, SQIVND (reference sequence). The CDR3 loop is CASSWQGVNQPQHF. CDR3 bases: TGTGCCAGTAGTTGGCAGGGGGTCAATCAGCCCCAGCATTTT.

V and J are TRBV5-6 and TRBJ2-5; no firm D call. The V end lost 2 bases, the J end lost 5 bases, and 10 bases lay between the germline ends. The CDR3 loop spans 13 amino acids. CDR1 SGHDT and CDR2 YYEEEE come from the germline V gene. As DNA, the CDR3 is TGTGCCAGCAGCTTCCTAGTTTCGGAGACCCAGTACTTC. Its protein is CASSFLVSETQYF.

This clone was seen a single time. The chain uses TRBV21-1 and TRBJ2-5; TRBD2, the table's D call, lacks a check against the DNA. TRBV21-1 is tagged as a pseudogene. The CDR3 has 16 amino acids. The CDR3 DNA follows: TGTGCCAGCAGCAAACCCCTAGCGGGAATCCAAGAGACCCAGTACTTC. Protein sequence: CASSKPLAGIQETQYF.

V gene TRBV10-2 combines with J gene TRBJ2-1; 9 bases fit TRBD2. CDR1 and CDR2 (germline): WSHSY, SAAADI. V lost 4 bases to trimming and J lost 12 bases; unmatched junction nucleotides: 1. The CDR3 length is 11 residues. The CDR3: CASSGSGGQFF. As DNA, the CDR3 is TGCGCCAGCAGTGGTAGCGGGGGGCAGTTCTTC.

V gene TRBV7-2 combines with J gene TRBJ2-3; no reliable D call. Trimming cost V 0 bases and J 6 bases, with 7 bases left between them. The CDR3 totals 13 residues. CDR1 and CDR2 from the germline V gene are SGHTA and FQGNSA. CDR3 nucleotide sequence: TGTGCCAGCAGCTTAGCCATCCCCGATACGCAGTATTTT. The encoded protein is CASSLAIPDTQYF.

The chain uses TRBV7-9 and TRBJ2-7, with a tentative D call TRBD2 (5 bases). The CDR3 runs to 14 residues. Trimming pared 1 base from V and 2 bases from J, leaving 9 bases between. CDR1 and CDR2 (germline): SEHNR, FQNEAQ (reference sequence). The CDR3 protein is CASSLGGSAYEQYF. The CDR3 nucleotides are TGTGCCAGCAGCTTAGGTGGGAGCGCCTACGAGCAGTACTTC. The full variable domain, its missing parts supplied by reference TRBV7-9 and TRBJ2-7, is DTGVSQNPRHKITKRGQNVTFRCDPISEHNRLYWYRQTLGQGPEFLTYFQNEAQLEKSRLLSDRFSAERPKGSFSTLEIQRTEQGDSAMYLCASSLGGSAYEQYFGPGTRLTVT.

The CDR3 spells CASSYSGTGGTDTQYF. CDR3 sequence (DNA): TGTGCCAGCAGTTACTCGGGGACAGGGGGCACAGATACGCAGTATTTT. This chain connects TRBV6-5 to TRBJ2-3; 10 positions match TRBD1. Germline V gene sequence: CDR1 MNHEY, CDR2 SVGAGI. V trimming: 0 bases; J trimming: 1 base; junction bases outside the gene matches: 1. The CDR3 length is 16 residues.

This chain connects TRBV29-1 to TRBJ2-1, with TRBD2 identical over 8 bases. The CDR3 is 13 residues long. With 7 bases clipped from V and 4 bases from J, the junction kept 6 bases outside the gene matches. Germline values: CDR1 SQVTM, CDR2 ANQGSEA. CDR3 DNA: TGCAGCGCTTCCAGCGGGGGATACAATGAGCAGTTCTTC. This sequence encodes CSASSGGYNEQFF.

V gene TRBV5-1 combines with J gene TRBJ1-2, with D possibly matching TRBD1 (6 bases). V lost 3 bases, J lost 4 bases, and 16 bases lay in between. The CDR3 spans 15 residues. The V gene's germline CDR1 is SGHRS and CDR2 YFSETQ. CDR3 DNA: TGCGCCAGCAGCTCGGCCAGGGGTGTGGGCTATGGCTACACCTTC. It codes for CASSSARGVGYGYTF.

The gene calls are TRBV28 and TRBJ2-1; 10 bases match TRBD2. This CDR3 is built from 19 residues. V lost 7 bases to trimming and J lost 7 bases; unmatched junction nucleotides: 22. CDR1 and CDR2 (germline): MDHEN, SYDVKM. CDR3 region: CASTPEGLAREVDGNEQFF. In DNA, the CDR3 is TGTGCCAGCACCCCTGAGGGACTAGCGCGAGAAGTCGACGGGAATGAGCAGTTCTTC.

This clone was counted between two and nine times. This sequence joins TRBV28 and TRBJ1-5; D is unclear. CDR3 length equals 13 residues. Germline V CDR1 and CDR2: MDHEN, SYDVKM. V lost 3 bases and J lost 3, with 6 bases in between. CDR3 in amino acids: CASSFTVNQPQHF. As DNA, the CDR3 is TGTGCCAGCAGTTTTACAGTCAATCAGCCCCAGCATTTT.